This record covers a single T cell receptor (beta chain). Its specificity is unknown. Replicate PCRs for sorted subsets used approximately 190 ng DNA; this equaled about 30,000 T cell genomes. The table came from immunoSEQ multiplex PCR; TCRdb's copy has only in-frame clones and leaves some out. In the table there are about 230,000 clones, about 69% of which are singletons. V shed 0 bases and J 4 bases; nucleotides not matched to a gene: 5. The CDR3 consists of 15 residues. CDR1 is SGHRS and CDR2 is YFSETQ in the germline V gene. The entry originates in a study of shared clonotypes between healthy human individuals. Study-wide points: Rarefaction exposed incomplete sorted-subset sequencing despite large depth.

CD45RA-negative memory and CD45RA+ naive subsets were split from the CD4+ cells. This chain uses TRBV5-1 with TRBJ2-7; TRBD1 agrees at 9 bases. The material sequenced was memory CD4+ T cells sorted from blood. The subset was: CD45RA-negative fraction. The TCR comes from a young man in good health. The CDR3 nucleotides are TGCGCCAGCAGCTTGGCGGGACAGGGTCCTTACGAGCAGTACTTC. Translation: CASSLAGQGPYEQYF. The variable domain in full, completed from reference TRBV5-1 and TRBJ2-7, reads KAGVTQTPRYLIKTRGQQVTLSCSPISGHRSVSWYQQTPGQGLQFLFEYFSETQRNKGNFPGRFSGRQFSNSRSEMNVSTLELGDSALYLCASSLAGQGPYEQYFGPGTRLTVT.